A selection of T cell receptor beta chains follows, all from one sample in a study of beta chain bispecific antibodies for T cell cancers. These TCRs are of unknown antigen specificity. A single record per CDR3 protein comes from TCRdb applying MiXCR to the 5' RACE reads. The sample contains just over 20,000 distinct CDR3 sequences, over 2% of which appear only once. The sample comprised healthy donor T cells cultured with leukemia cells. The receptor set was obtained from a human donor in good health. Some clones in this sample may be carry-over from other donors' samples. The CDR3 runs from the conserved cysteine through the conserved F or W. The D gene is left open where the match is weak. Only some rows state a clone size, as once, few, many or a class for expanded clones.

V gene	clone size	J gene	D gene	CDR3 protein	CDR3 DNA
TRBV30	.	TRBJ2-2	.	CAWTTGLIDGELFF	TGTGCCTGGACTACTGGGCTCATAGACGGGGAGCTGTTTTTT
TRBV19	.	TRBJ1-1	TRBD1	CASNPGGSEAFF	TGTGCCAGTAACCCAGGGGGGTCTGAAGCTTTCTTT
TRBV5-1	.	TRBJ2-7	.	CASSLAAAPYEQYF	TGCGCCAGCAGCTTGGCAGCGGCCCCCTACGAGCAGTACTTC
TRBV5-8	many	TRBJ1-1	.	CASSLGGLKAFF	TGTGCCAGCAGCTTGGGGGGTTTGAAAGCTTTCTTT
TRBV5-1	few	TRBJ1-1	TRBD1	CASSPEGAPRTEAFF	TGCGCCAGCAGCCCTGAGGGGGCTCCGAGAACTGAAGCTTTCTTT
TRBV12-3/TRBV12-4	many	TRBJ1-1	.	CASSSGSGANTEAFF	TGTGCCAGCAGTTCCGGTTCAGGAGCGAACACTGAAGCTTTCTTT
TRBV9	many	TRBJ2-3	.	CASSELEGGSTDTQYF	TGTGCCAGCAGTGAGCTTGAGGGGGGGAGCACAGATACGCAGTATTTT
TRBV4-1	many	TRBJ2-7	.	CASSQGLEQYF	TGCGCCAGCAGCCAAGGCTTGGAGCAGTACTTC
TRBV9	many	TRBJ1-2	TRBD1	CASSVAGTGSLDGYTF	TGTGCCAGCAGCGTAGCCGGGACAGGGTCCCTCGATGGCTACACCTTC
TRBV9	many	TRBJ2-5	.	CASSVAVGETQYF	TGTGCCAGCAGCGTAGCGGTAGGAGAGACCCAGTACTTC
TRBV30	few	TRBJ1-1	.	CAWSSWTPNTEAFF	TGTGCCTGGAGTAGTTGGACTCCAAACACTGAAGCTTTCTTT
TRBV7-2	few	TRBJ1-4	.	CASSGAFGEKLFF	TGTGCCAGCAGCGGAGCTTTCGGGGAAAAACTGTTTTTT
TRBV2	many	TRBJ2-5	TRBD2	CASALAGRETQYF	TGTGCCAGCGCACTAGCGGGGAGAGAGACCCAGTACTTC
TRBV30	many	TRBJ2-1	TRBD2	CAWGWGGNYNEQFF	TGTGCCTGGGGTTGGGGGGGTAACTACAATGAGCAGTTCTTC
TRBV19	few	TRBJ2-1	TRBD2	CASMMVAGSNEQFF	TGTGCCAGTATGATGGTAGCGGGGAGCAATGAGCAGTTCTTC
TRBV13	many	TRBJ1-2	TRBD1	CASSFDREYYGYTF	TGTGCCAGCAGCTTCGACAGGGAGTACTATGGCTACACCTTC
TRBV9	many	TRBJ1-1	.	CASSVDGVPMNTEAFF	TGTGCCAGCAGCGTAGACGGGGTACCCATGAACACTGAAGCTTTCTTT
TRBV5-6	many	TRBJ2-3	.	CASSLLGNTDTQYF	TGTGCCAGCAGCTTGTTGGGAAACACAGATACGCAGTATTTT
TRBV11-2	many	TRBJ2-1	.	CASSFGGNEQFF	TGTGCCAGCAGCTTCGGCGGCAATGAGCAGTTCTTC
TRBV19	.	TRBJ2-1	.	CASNQQGSEQFF	TGTGCCAGTAATCAACAGGGATCGGAGCAGTTCTTC
TRBV27	many	TRBJ2-1	TRBD2	CASSPPPGWGGNEQFF	TGTGCCAGCAGTCCCCCCCCGGGCTGGGGGGGCAATGAGCAGTTCTTC
TRBV5-4	many	TRBJ2-3	TRBD2	CASSLDSGRGTDTQYF	TGTGCCAGCAGCTTGGATAGCGGGAGAGGGACAGATACGCAGTATTTT